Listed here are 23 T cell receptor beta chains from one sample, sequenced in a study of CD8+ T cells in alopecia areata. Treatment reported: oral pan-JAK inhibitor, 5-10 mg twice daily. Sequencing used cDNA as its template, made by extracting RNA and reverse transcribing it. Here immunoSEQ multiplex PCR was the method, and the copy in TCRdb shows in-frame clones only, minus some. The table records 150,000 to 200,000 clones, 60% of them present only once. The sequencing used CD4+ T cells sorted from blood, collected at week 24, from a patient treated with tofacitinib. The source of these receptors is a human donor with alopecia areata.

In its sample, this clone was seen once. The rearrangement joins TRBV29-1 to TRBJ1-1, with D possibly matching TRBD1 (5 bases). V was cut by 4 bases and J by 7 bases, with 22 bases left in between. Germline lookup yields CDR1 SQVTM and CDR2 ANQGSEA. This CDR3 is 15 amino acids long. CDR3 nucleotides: TGCAGCGTTGCGGGGCAGGGAGGGAGTATGAGTGAAGCTTTCTTT. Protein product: CSVAGQGGSMSEAFF. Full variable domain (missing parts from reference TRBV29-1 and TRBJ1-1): SAVISQKPSRDICQRGTSLTIQCQVDSQVTMMFWYRQQPGQSLTLIATANQGSEATYESGFVIDKFPISRPNLTFSTLTVSNMSPEDSSIYLCSVAGQGGSMSEAFFGQGTRLTVV.

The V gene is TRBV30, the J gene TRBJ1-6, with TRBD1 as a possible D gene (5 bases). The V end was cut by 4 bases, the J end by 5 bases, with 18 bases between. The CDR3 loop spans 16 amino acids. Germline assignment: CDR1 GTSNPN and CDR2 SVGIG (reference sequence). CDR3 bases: TGTGCCTGGACCCAAAGGGGTGGAGTGGATAATTCACCCCTCCACTTT. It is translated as CAWTQRGGVDNSPLHF.

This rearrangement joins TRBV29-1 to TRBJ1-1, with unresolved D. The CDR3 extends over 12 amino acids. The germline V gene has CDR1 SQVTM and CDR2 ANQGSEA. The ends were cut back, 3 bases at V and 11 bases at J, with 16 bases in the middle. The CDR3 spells CSVDSSGPEAFF. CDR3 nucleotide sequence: TGCAGCGTTGATTCGTCGGGCCCCGAGGCTTTCTTT.

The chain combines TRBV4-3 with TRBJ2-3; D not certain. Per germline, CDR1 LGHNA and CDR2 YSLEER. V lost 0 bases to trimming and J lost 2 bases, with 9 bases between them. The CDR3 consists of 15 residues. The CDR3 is CASSQEVGPTDTQYF. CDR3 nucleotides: TGCGCCAGCAGCCAAGAAGTCGGACCCACAGATACGCAGTATTTT.

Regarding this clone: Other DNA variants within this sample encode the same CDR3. DNA of the CDR3: TGCAGCGTTGAAGTAAGGGGGACTGAAGCTTTCTTT. Its protein is CSVEVRGTEAFF. The chain employs TRBV29-1 and TRBJ1-1; D is possibly TRBD1 (6 bases). Germline-derived CDR1 and CDR2 are SQVTM and ANQGSEA. This CDR3 is 12 amino acids long. The V end was cut by 1 base, the J end by 5 bases, with 8 bases between.

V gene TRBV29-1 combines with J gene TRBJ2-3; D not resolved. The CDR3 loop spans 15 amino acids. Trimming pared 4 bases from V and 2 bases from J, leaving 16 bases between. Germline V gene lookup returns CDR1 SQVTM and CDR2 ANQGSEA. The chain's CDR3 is CSVAETGINTDTQYF. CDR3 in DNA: TGCAGCGTTGCGGAGACTGGAATAAACACAGATACGCAGTATTTT.

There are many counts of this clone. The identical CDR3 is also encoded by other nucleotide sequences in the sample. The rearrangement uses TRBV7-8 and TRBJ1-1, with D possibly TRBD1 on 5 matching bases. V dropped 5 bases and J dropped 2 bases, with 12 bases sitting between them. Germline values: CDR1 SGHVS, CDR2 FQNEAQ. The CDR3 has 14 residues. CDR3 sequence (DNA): TGTGCCAGCAGCCCCGGGACGGCTAACACTGAAGCTTTCTTT. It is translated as CASSPGTANTEAFF.

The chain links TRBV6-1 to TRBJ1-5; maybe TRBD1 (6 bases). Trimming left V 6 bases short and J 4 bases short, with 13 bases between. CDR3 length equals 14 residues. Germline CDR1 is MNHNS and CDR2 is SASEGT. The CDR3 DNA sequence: TGTGCCAGCAGCCCGACAGGACCTAATCAGCCCCAGCATTTT. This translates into CASSPTGPNQPQHF.

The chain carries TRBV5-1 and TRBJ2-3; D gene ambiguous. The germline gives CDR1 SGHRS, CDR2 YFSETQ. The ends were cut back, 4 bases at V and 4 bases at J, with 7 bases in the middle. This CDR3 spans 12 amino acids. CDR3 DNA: TGCGCCAGCAGCCTGAGCTCAGATACGCAGTATTTT. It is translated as CASSLSSDTQYF.

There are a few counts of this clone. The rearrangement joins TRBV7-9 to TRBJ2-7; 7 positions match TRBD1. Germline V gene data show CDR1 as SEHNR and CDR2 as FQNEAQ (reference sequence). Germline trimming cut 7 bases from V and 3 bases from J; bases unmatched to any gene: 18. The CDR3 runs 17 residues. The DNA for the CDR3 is TGTGCCAGCACTACGTTCCTCTCCCGGGACAGAGTCTACGAGCAGTACTTC. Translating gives CASTTFLSRDRVYEQYF. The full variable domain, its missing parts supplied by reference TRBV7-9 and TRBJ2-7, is DTGVSQNPRHKITKRGQNVTFRCDPISEHNRLYWYRQTLGQGPEFLTYFQNEAQLEKSRLLSDRFSAERPKGSFSTLEIQRTEQGDSAMYLCASTTFLSRDRVYEQYFGPGTRLTVT.

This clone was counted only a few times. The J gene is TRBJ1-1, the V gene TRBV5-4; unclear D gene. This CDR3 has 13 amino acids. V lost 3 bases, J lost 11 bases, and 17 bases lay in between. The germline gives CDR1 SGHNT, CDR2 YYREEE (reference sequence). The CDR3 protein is CASSSNPTAPAFF. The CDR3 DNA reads TGTGCCAGCAGCTCCAACCCGACGGCCCCGGCTTTCTTT.

CDR3 loop: CAGLGISNTEAFF. The CDR3 DNA sequence: TGTGCCGGGTTAGGAATATCGAACACTGAAGCTTTCTTT. The chain is built from TRBV30 and TRBJ1-1; D gene ambiguous. The germline V gene encodes CDR1 GTSNPN and CDR2 SVGIG (reference sequence). The CDR3 runs to 13 residues. Trimming removed 8 bases from V and 1 base from J, with 14 bases in between.

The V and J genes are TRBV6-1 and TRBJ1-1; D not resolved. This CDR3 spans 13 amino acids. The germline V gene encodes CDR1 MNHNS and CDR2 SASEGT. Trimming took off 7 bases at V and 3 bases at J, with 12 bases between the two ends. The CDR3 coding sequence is TGTGCCAGCACTGGTTTTCGGGACACTGAAGCTTTCTTT. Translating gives CASTGFRDTEAFF.

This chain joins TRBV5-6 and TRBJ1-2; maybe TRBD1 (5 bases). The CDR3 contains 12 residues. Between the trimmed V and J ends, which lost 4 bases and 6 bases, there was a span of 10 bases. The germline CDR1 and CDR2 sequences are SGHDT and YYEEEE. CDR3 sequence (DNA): TGTGCCAGCAGCCCAGGGAAACATGGCTACACCTTC. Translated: CASSPGKHGYTF.

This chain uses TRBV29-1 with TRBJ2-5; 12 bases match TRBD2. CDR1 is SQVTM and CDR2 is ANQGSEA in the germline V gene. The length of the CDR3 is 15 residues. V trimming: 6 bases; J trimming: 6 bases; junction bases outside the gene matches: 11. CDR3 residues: CSVDPSGGAFKTQYF. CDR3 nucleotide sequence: TGCAGCGTGGACCCTAGCGGGGGGGCCTTTAAGACCCAGTACTTC.

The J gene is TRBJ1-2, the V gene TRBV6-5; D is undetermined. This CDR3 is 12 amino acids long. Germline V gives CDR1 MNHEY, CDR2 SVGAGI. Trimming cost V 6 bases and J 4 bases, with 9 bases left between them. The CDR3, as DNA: TGTGCCAGCAGGGGAAGCCTCTATGGCTACACCTTC. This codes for CASRGSLYGYTF.

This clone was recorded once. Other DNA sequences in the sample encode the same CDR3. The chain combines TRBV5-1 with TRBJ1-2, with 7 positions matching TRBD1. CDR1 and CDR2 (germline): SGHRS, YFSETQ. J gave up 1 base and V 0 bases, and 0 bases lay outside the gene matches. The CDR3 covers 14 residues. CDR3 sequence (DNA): TGCGCCAGCAGCTTGGACAGGGGTAACTATGGCTACACCTTC. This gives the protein CASSLDRGNYGYTF.

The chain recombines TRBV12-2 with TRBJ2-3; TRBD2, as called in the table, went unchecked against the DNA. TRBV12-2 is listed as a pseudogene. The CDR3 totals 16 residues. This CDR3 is CASRLAGRGLTDTQYF. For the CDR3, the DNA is TGTGCAAGTCGCTTAGCGGGGCGGGGGCTTACAGATACGCAGTATTTT.

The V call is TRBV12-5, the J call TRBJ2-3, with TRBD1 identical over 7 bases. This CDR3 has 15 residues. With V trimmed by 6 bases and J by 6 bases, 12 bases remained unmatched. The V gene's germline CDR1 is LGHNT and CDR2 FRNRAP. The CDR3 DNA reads TGTGCTAGTGGGGCGAATAACAGGGGCATGGATACGCAGTATTTT. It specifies CASGANNRGMDTQYF.

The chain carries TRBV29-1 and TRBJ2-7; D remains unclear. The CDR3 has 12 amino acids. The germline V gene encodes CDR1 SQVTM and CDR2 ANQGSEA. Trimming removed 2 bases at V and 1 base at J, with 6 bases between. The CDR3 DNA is TGCAGCGTTGAACTCAGGTCCTACGAGCAGTACTTC. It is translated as CSVELRSYEQYF.

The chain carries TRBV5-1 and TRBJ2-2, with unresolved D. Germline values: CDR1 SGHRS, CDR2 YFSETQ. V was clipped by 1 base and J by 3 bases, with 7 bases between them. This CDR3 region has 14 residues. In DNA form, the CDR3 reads TGCGCCAGCAGCTTGTTTGCAGACACCGGGGAGCTGTTTTTT. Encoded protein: CASSLFADTGELFF.

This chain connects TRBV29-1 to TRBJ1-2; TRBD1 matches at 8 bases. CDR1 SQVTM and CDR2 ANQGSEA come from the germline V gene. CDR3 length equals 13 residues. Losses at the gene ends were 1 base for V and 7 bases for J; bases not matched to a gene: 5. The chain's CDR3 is CSVEGQGARGYTF. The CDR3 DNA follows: TGCAGCGTTGAAGGTCAGGGGGCGCGTGGCTACACCTTC.

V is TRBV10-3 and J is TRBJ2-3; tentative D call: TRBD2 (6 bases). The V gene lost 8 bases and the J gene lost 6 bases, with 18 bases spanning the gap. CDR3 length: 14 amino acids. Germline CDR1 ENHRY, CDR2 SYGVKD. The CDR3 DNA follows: TGTGCCATCGGAACTAGCCCCAGTACCGATACGCAGTATTTT. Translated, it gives CAIGTSPSTDTQYF.